These 19 T cell receptor beta chains were sequenced from one sample in a study of control samples from healthy donors and cancer patients. Clones were sequenced by immunoSEQ multiplex PCR, and TCRdb holds only the in-frame ones, with some missing. Here the sample spans 100,000 or so clones, 91% being singletons. The specimen sequenced was blood. These receptors were collected from a woman aged 25 to 39 in good health.

This sequence joins TRBV19 and TRBJ1-5, with D unresolved. The ends were cut back, 3 bases at V and 3 bases at J, with 9 bases in the middle. The germline CDR1 and CDR2 sequences are LNHDA and SQIVND (reference sequence). The length of the CDR3 is 14 residues. Here the CDR3 reads CASSIEGFNQPQHF. The CDR3 DNA reads TGTGCCAGTAGTATTGAAGGGTTCAATCAGCCCCAGCATTTT.

The V and J genes are TRBV6-1 and TRBJ1-1, with D possibly matching TRBD1 (6 bases). CDR1 and CDR2 from the germline V gene are MNHNS and SASEGT. There are 12 residues in the CDR3. V dropped 2 bases and J dropped 7 bases, with 8 bases sitting between them. The CDR3 DNA is TGTGCCAGCAGTGAATTCAGGGGTGAAGCTTTCTTT. Its protein is CASSEFRGEAFF.

In DNA, the CDR3 is TGTGCCAGCATGAGGGACTTATACAATGAGCAGTTCTTC. Protein product: CASMRDLYNEQFF. This chain uses TRBV6-1 with TRBJ2-1, with D perhaps matching TRBD2 (6 bases). CDR3 length: 13 amino acids. V lost 7 bases and J 4 bases, leaving 11 bases between the germline ends. From germline, CDR1 is MNHNS and CDR2 SASEGT.

The chain uses TRBV5-1 and TRBJ1-1; no firm D call. The CDR3 runs to 15 residues. Germline V gives CDR1 SGHRS, CDR2 YFSETQ. V lost 0 bases and J 3 bases, leaving 12 bases between the germline ends. The CDR3 DNA is TGCGCCAGCAGCTTGGGGGCGGGGTTCGACACTGAAGCTTTCTTT. Translating it yields CASSLGAGFDTEAFF.

J is TRBJ1-4 and V is TRBV14; D might be TRBD1 (6 bases). The CDR3 loop spans 14 amino acids. Trimming took 4 bases from V and 6 from J, leaving 12 bases between them. CDR1 is SGHDN, CDR2 FVKESK, per germline. The CDR3 reads CASSPSRGDEKLFF. The DNA for the CDR3 is TGTGCCAGCAGCCCGAGCAGGGGTGATGAAAAACTGTTTTTT. Using reference TRBV14 and TRBJ1-4 for the parts outside the CDR3, the full variable domain is EAGVTQFPSHSVIEKGQTVTLRCDPISGHDNLYWYRRVMGKEIKFLLHFVKESKQDESGMPNNRFLAERTGGTYSTLKVQPAELEDSGVYFCASSPSRGDEKLFFGSGTQLSVL.

The chain couples TRBV6-1 to TRBJ1-1; no clear D. The V end was cut by 0 bases, the J end by 5 bases, with 10 bases between. The CDR3 consists of 14 residues. Germline loops: CDR1 MNHNS, CDR2 SASEGT. CDR3 DNA sequence: TGTGCCAGCAGTGAAGCCCTCGGAGGAACTGAAGCTTTCTTT. Its protein is CASSEALGGTEAFF.

The genes are TRBV6-1 and TRBJ1-1; no clear D gene. The CDR3 length is 16 residues. Trimming stripped 1 base from V and 4 bases from J, with 16 bases between. Germline V gene data show CDR1 as MNHNS and CDR2 as SASEGT. Written as DNA, the CDR3 is TGTGCCAGCAGTGAAGGTGTCGGCCAGTTGGGCACTGAAGCTTTCTTT. Encoded protein: CASSEGVGQLGTEAFF.

The V and J genes are TRBV28 and TRBJ1-1; possibly TRBD1 for D (5 bases). The germline CDR1 and CDR2 sequences are MDHEN and SYDVKM. The CDR3 runs 14 residues. With 7 bases removed from V and 4 bases from J, the gap between germline ends came to 16 bases. CDR3 in amino acids: CASNPPGLVTEAFF. The CDR3 nucleotides read TGTGCCAGCAACCCTCCGGGACTTGTCACTGAAGCTTTCTTT.

J is TRBJ2-1 and V is TRBV5-4; possible D gene TRBD2, 7 bases. Germline V gives CDR1 SGHNT, CDR2 YYREEE (reference sequence). CDR3 size: 16 residues. Deletions cut 0 bases from V and 2 bases from J, with 12 bases between. The CDR3 region is CASSLVGGQPYNEQFF. In nucleotides, the CDR3 is TGTGCCAGCAGCTTGGTGGGGGGGCAGCCCTACAATGAGCAGTTCTTC. Together with reference TRBV5-4 and TRBJ2-1, the CDR3 gives the full variable domain: ETGVTQSPTHLIKTRGQQVTLRCSSQSGHNTVSWYQQALGQGPQFIFQYYREEENGRGNFPPRFSGLQFPNYSSELNVNALELDDSALYLCASSLVGGQPYNEQFFGPGTRLTVL.

The V call is TRBV23-1, the J call TRBJ1-2; the match to TRBD1 covers 10 bases. TRBV23-1 belongs to the ORF category, with a function that is uncertain. The CDR3 spans 17 residues. Trimming took 5 bases from V and 8 from J; bases not matched to a gene: 17. As DNA, the CDR3 is TGCGCCAGCAGTTACCGAATTACGAGACAGGGGGCCAGAGGCTACACCTTC. Protein sequence: CASSYRITRQGARGYTF.

This clone has a handful of counts. This chain links TRBV5-8 with TRBJ1-5; the D gene is possibly TRBD1 (5 bases). This CDR3 spans 16 amino acids. Germline V CDR1 and CDR2: SGHTS, YDEGEE. Trimming shortened V by 4 bases and J by 2 bases, and 16 bases separated the two germline ends. The DNA for the CDR3 is TGTGCCAGCAGCCCTCCGGGCAGGGAGGGCAATCAGCCCCAGCATTTT. The encoded protein is CASSPPGREGNQPQHF.

The rearrangement joins TRBV7-3 to TRBJ2-2; the D is unclear. Germline V gene data show CDR1 as SGHTA and CDR2 as FQGTGA. V lost 5 bases and J 3 bases, leaving 4 bases between the germline ends. This CDR3 comprises 12 residues. CDR3: CASSPHTGELFF. The CDR3 DNA follows: TGTGCCAGCAGCCCACACACCGGGGAGCTGTTTTTT.

This clone was observed a single time. This rearrangement joins TRBV30 to TRBJ1-1, with no clear D. The V and J ends lost 0 bases and 2 bases respectively, with 7 bases between them. The CDR3 loop spans 13 amino acids. Looked up from germline, CDR1 is GTSNPN and CDR2 is SVGIG (reference sequence). The CDR3 region has the DNA TGTGCCTGGAGTGTACATGTAAACACTGAAGCTTTCTTT. Its protein product is CAWSVHVNTEAFF.

The chain joins TRBV4-2 to TRBJ1-2; unclear D gene. The CDR3 has 14 residues. The germline V gene encodes CDR1 LGHNA and CDR2 YNFKEQ. The V gene lost 0 bases and the J gene lost 2 bases, with 7 bases spanning the gap. CDR3 DNA: TGTGCCAGCAGCCAAGATTTGTTGAACTATGGCTACACCTTC. This codes for CASSQDLLNYGYTF.

This chain joins TRBV10-1 and TRBJ1-5; unclear D gene. This CDR3 comprises 12 residues. CDR1 is WNHNN and CDR2 is SYGVQD in the germline V gene (reference sequence). V lost 3 bases and J lost 5, with 5 bases in between. CDR3 in amino acids: CASSDGDQPQHF. DNA for the CDR3: TGCGCCAGCAGTGATGGTGATCAGCCCCAGCATTTT.

The chain joins TRBV11-2 to TRBJ1-2, with D hard to call. Germline assignment: CDR1 SGHAT and CDR2 FQNNGV. Trimming left V 5 bases short and J 6 bases short, with 19 bases between. CDR3 length equals 15 residues. CDR3 sequence reads: CASSPTNSAGDGYTF. CDR3 nucleotide sequence: TGTGCCAGCAGCCCGACCAACTCAGCGGGAGATGGCTACACCTTC.

The chain joins TRBV18 to TRBJ2-7; 7 bases are a match to TRBD1. CDR1 is KGHSH and CDR2 is LQKENI in the germline V gene. The CDR3 has 13 residues. The J segment lost 3 bases and the V segment lost 2 bases, leaving 1 base of the junction unmatched. CDR3 nucleotide sequence: TGTGCCAGCTCACCAGGGACAGACTACGAGCAGTACTTC. Amino acids: CASSPGTDYEQYF.

V gene TRBV27 combines with J gene TRBJ1-4, with 7 bases fitting TRBD1. Germline V gene sequence: CDR1 MNHEY, CDR2 SMNVEV (reference sequence). Trimming at V came to 5 bases and at J to 12 bases, leaving 9 bases not matched to a gene. This CDR3 region has 13 residues. DNA of the CDR3: TGTGCCAGCAGTAGGACAGGAGAAAGGCAACTGTTTTTT. It yields the protein CASSRTGERQLFF.

This sequence joins TRBV30 and TRBJ1-1; no clear D gene. CDR1 and CDR2 from the germline V gene are GTSNPN and SVGIG (reference sequence). The V gene lost 2 bases and the J gene lost 7 bases, with 14 bases spanning the gap. The CDR3 extends over 13 amino acids. The chain's CDR3 is CAWSPEFGLEAFF. CDR3 in DNA: TGTGCCTGGAGTCCCGAGTTCGGACTTGAAGCTTTCTTT.